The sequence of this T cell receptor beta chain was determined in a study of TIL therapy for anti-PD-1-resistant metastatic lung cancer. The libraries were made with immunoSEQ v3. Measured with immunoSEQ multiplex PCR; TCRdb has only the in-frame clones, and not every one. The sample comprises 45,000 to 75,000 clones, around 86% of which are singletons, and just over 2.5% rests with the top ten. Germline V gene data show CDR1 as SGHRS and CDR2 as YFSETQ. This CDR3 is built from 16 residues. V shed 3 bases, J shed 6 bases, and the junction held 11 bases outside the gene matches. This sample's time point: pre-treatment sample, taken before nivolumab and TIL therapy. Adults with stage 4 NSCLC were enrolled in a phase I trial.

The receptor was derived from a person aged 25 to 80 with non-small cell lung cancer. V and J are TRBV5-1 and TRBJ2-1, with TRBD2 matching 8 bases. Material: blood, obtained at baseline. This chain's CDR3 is CASSYGSGTFGNEQFF. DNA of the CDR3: TGCGCCAGCAGCTACGGTAGCGGGACCTTTGGCAATGAGCAGTTCTTC.